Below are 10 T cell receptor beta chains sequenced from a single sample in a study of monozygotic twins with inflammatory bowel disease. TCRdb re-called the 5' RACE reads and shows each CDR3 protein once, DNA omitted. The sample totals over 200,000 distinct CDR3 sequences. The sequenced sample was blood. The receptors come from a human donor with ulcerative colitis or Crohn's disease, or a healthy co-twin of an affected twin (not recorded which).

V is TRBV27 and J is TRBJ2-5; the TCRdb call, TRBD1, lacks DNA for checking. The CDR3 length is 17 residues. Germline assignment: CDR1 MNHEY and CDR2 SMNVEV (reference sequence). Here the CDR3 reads CASSVSSGTGAQETQYF.

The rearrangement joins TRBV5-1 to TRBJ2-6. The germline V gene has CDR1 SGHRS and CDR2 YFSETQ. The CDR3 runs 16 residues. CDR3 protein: CASSLMRSSGANVLTF.

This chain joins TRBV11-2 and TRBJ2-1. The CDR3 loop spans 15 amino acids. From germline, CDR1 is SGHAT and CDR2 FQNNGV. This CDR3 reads CASSPSGSSYNEQFF.

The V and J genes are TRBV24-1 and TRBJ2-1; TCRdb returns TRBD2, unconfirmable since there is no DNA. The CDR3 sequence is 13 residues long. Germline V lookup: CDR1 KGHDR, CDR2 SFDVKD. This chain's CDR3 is CATSEPGLGRQFF.

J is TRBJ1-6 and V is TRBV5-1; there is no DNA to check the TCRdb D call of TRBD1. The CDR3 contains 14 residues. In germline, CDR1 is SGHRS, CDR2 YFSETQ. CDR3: CASSKTGSLTPLHF.

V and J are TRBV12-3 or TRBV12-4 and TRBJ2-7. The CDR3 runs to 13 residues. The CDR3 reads CASRPWGNYEQYF.

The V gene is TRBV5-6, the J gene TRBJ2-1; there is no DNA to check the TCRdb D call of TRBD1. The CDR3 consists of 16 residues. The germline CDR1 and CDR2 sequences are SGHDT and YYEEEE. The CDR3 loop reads CASSFTGLGSYNEQFF.

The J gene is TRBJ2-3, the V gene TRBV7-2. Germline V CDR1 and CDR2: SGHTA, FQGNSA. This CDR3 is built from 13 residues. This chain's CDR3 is CASSLSSPDTQYF.

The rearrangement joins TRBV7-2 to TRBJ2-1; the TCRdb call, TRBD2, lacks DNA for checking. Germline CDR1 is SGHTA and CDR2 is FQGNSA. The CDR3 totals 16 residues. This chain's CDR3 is CASRETRAEAGNEQFF.

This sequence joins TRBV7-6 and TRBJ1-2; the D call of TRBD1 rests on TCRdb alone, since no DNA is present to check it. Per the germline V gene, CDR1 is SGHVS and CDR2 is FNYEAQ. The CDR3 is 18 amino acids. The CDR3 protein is CASSKSAGTATTNYGYTF. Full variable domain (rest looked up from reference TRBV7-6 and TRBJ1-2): GAGVSQSPRYKVTKRGQDVALRCDPISGHVSLYWYRQALGQGPEFLTYFNYEAQQDKSGLPNDRFSAERPEGSISTLTIQRTEQRDSAMYRCASSKSAGTATTNYGYTFGSGTRLTVV.